A selection of T cell receptor beta chains follows, all from one sample in a study of metastatic and nonmetastatic thyroid tumors. TCRdb used MiXCR to call clones anew from the PCR reads. The sample has some 2,500 clones; under 35% are singletons. The sequenced sample consisted of tumor tissue. The receptors were gathered from a female donor with papillary thyroid cancer or a benign thyroid nodule (not recorded which). Some clones in this sample may be carry-over from other donors' samples. CDR3s include the opening cysteine and the closing phenylalanine or tryptophan. Fields, in order: J gene, D gene, V gene, CDR3 length, clone size, CDR3 protein, CDR3 DNA. The D gene is left open where the match is weak. The size field is filled for only some rows; it gives once, few, many or a size class.

j_call: TRBJ1-3
d_call: .
v_call: TRBV2
cdr3_length: 14
clone_size: few
cdr3_aa: CASSWTSAGNAIYF
cdr3_nt: TGTGCCAGCAGTTGGACAAGCGCTGGAAACGCCATATATTTT

j_call: TRBJ2-2
d_call: .
v_call: TRBV5-1
cdr3_length: 15
clone_size: once
cdr3_aa: CASSLGPGNTGELFF
cdr3_nt: TGCGCCAGCAGCTTGGGTCCAGGGAACACCGGGGAGCTGTTTTTT

j_call: TRBJ1-2
d_call: .
v_call: TRBV6-5
cdr3_length: 15
clone_size: .
cdr3_aa: CASSFQTGTIYGYTF
cdr3_nt: TGTGCCAGCAGTTTCCAGACGGGGACAATCTATGGCTACACCTTC

j_call: TRBJ1-4
d_call: .
v_call: TRBV7-2
cdr3_length: 15
clone_size: large
cdr3_aa: CASSLSGLTNEKLFF
cdr3_nt: TGTGCCAGCAGCTTGTCAGGGCTCACTAATGAAAAACTGTTTTTT

j_call: TRBJ1-1
d_call: .
v_call: TRBV7-2
cdr3_length: 13
clone_size: .
cdr3_aa: CASSLTTNTEAFF
cdr3_nt: TGTGCCAGCAGCTTAACCACGAACACTGAAGCTTTCTTT

j_call: TRBJ1-1
d_call: .
v_call: TRBV28
cdr3_length: 12
clone_size: few
cdr3_aa: CASSILNTEAFF
cdr3_nt: TGTGCCAGCAGTATCTTGAACACTGAAGCTTTCTTT

j_call: TRBJ2-7
d_call: TRBD2
v_call: TRBV6-1
cdr3_length: 14
clone_size: few
cdr3_aa: CASGDASGSSRRYF
cdr3_nt: TGTGCCAGCGGCGACGCGAGCGGGAGTTCGCGTAGGTACTTC

j_call: TRBJ2-3
d_call: TRBD2
v_call: TRBV27
cdr3_length: 17
clone_size: few
cdr3_aa: CASSFGFTGGPIDTQYF
cdr3_nt: TGTGCCAGCAGTTTCGGGTTTACGGGAGGGCCGATAGATACGCAGTATTTT

j_call: TRBJ2-1
d_call: TRBD2
v_call: TRBV5-1
cdr3_length: 14
clone_size: .
cdr3_aa: CASSPAGGYNEQFF
cdr3_nt: TGCGCCAGCAGCCCAGCGGGAGGCTACAATGAGCAGTTCTTC

j_call: TRBJ2-3
d_call: TRBD2
v_call: TRBV10-3
cdr3_length: 13
clone_size: once
cdr3_aa: CAIQPSGVDTQYF
cdr3_nt: TGTGCCATTCAACCTAGCGGGGTAGATACGCAGTATTTT

j_call: TRBJ1-2
d_call: .
v_call: TRBV12-3/TRBV12-4
cdr3_length: 13
clone_size: few
cdr3_aa: CASSFPLGEGYTF
cdr3_nt: TGTGCCAGCAGTTTCCCGTTAGGGGAAGGCTACACCTTC

j_call: TRBJ2-7
d_call: .
v_call: TRBV20-1
cdr3_length: 15
clone_size: large
cdr3_aa: CSARWVVEGADEQYF
cdr3_nt: TGCAGTGCTAGATGGGTGGTAGAAGGTGCCGACGAGCAGTACTTC

j_call: TRBJ2-5
d_call: .
v_call: TRBV7-9
cdr3_length: 13
clone_size: once
cdr3_aa: CASSLAVQETQYF
cdr3_nt: TGTGCCAGCAGCTTAGCAGTACAAGAGACCCAGTACTTC

j_call: TRBJ1-6
d_call: TRBD1
v_call: TRBV5-5
cdr3_length: 13
clone_size: once
cdr3_aa: CASSLTGESPLHF
cdr3_nt: TGTGCCAGCAGCCTTACAGGGGAGTCACCCCTCCACTTT

j_call: TRBJ2-4
d_call: TRBD2
v_call: TRBV10-2
cdr3_length: 17
clone_size: .
cdr3_aa: CASSDRWTSLAKNIQYF
cdr3_nt: TGCGCCAGCAGTGATAGGTGGACTAGCTTAGCCAAAAACATTCAGTACTTC

j_call: TRBJ2-3
d_call: .
v_call: TRBV28
cdr3_length: 16
clone_size: few
cdr3_aa: CASSLIAGRITDTQYF
cdr3_nt: TGTGCCAGCAGTTTAATTGCGGGGAGGATTACAGATACGCAGTATTTT

j_call: TRBJ2-1
d_call: TRBD1
v_call: TRBV6-1
cdr3_length: 15
clone_size: few
cdr3_aa: CASSFPGQGATKQFF
cdr3_nt: TGTGCCAGCAGTTTTCCGGGACAGGGCGCGACCAAGCAGTTCTTC

j_call: TRBJ2-3
d_call: .
v_call: TRBV6-1
cdr3_length: 12
clone_size: .
cdr3_aa: CASSVSTDTQYF
cdr3_nt: TGTGCCAGCAGTGTTTCCACAGATACGCAGTATTTT

j_call: TRBJ2-5
d_call: .
v_call: TRBV19
cdr3_length: 15
clone_size: few
cdr3_aa: CASSSPGLGQDTQYF
cdr3_nt: TGTGCCAGTAGTTCACCGGGCCTTGGCCAAGATACCCAGTACTTC

j_call: TRBJ2-7
d_call: TRBD2
v_call: TRBV27
cdr3_length: 16
clone_size: many
cdr3_aa: CASSFLKTSGAYEQYF
cdr3_nt: TGTGCCAGCAGTTTTTTAAAGACTAGCGGGGCCTACGAGCAGTACTTC

j_call: TRBJ2-5
d_call: .
v_call: TRBV29-1
cdr3_length: 12
clone_size: large
cdr3_aa: CSVRGVQETQYF
cdr3_nt: TGCAGCGTTAGGGGGGTCCAAGAGACCCAGTACTTC

j_call: TRBJ2-7
d_call: .
v_call: TRBV2
cdr3_length: 13
clone_size: few
cdr3_aa: CASTRDTAYEQYF
cdr3_nt: TGTGCCAGCACTAGGGACACAGCCTACGAGCAGTACTTC

j_call: TRBJ2-2
d_call: .
v_call: TRBV15
cdr3_length: 14
clone_size: .
cdr3_aa: CATSRDLNAGELFF
cdr3_nt: TGTGCCACCAGCAGAGACCTGAATGCCGGGGAGCTGTTTTTT

j_call: TRBJ2-5
d_call: .
v_call: TRBV6-1
cdr3_length: 13
clone_size: .
cdr3_aa: CASSEGPQETQYF
cdr3_nt: TGTGCCAGCAGTGAAGGCCCCCAAGAGACCCAGTACTTC

j_call: TRBJ2-7
d_call: .
v_call: TRBV11-2
cdr3_length: 15
clone_size: .
cdr3_aa: CASSLDGGRFDEQYF
cdr3_nt: TGTGCCAGCAGCTTAGATGGGGGGAGATTCGACGAGCAGTACTTC

j_call: TRBJ2-3
d_call: .
v_call: TRBV15
cdr3_length: 13
clone_size: large
cdr3_aa: CATSRDTGHTQYF
cdr3_nt: TGTGCCACCAGCAGAGACACAGGCCATACGCAGTATTTT

j_call: TRBJ2-2
d_call: TRBD2
v_call: TRBV10-2
cdr3_length: 13
clone_size: .
cdr3_aa: CATTLGGTGELFF
cdr3_nt: TGCGCCACCACCCTCGGGGGGACCGGGGAGCTGTTTTTT

j_call: TRBJ2-5
d_call: TRBD1
v_call: TRBV6-1
cdr3_length: 14
clone_size: .
cdr3_aa: CASSRTGLGETQYF
cdr3_nt: TGTGCCAGCAGTCGGACAGGGTTGGGAGAGACCCAGTACTTC

j_call: TRBJ2-7
d_call: .
v_call: TRBV6-1
cdr3_length: 16
clone_size: few
cdr3_aa: CASSVIPGHGTHEQYF
cdr3_nt: TGTGCCAGCAGTGTTATTCCGGGACATGGTACCCACGAGCAGTACTTC

j_call: TRBJ2-1
d_call: TRBD1
v_call: TRBV7-3
cdr3_length: 14
clone_size: once
cdr3_aa: CASSLIAGGNEQFF
cdr3_nt: TGTGCCAGCAGCTTAATTGCAGGGGGCAATGAGCAGTTCTTC

j_call: TRBJ2-4
d_call: .
v_call: TRBV11-3
cdr3_length: 15
clone_size: .
cdr3_aa: CASSPTWGTKNIQYF
cdr3_nt: TGTGCCAGCAGCCCAACTTGGGGAACCAAAAACATTCAGTACTTC

j_call: TRBJ1-1
d_call: TRBD1
v_call: TRBV20-1
cdr3_length: 13
clone_size: once
cdr3_aa: CSALSGQGTEAFF
cdr3_nt: TGCAGTGCTCTCTCGGGACAGGGCACTGAAGCTTTCTTT

j_call: TRBJ2-7
d_call: TRBD1
v_call: TRBV12-3/TRBV12-4
cdr3_length: 14
clone_size: .
cdr3_aa: CASSPTGKSDEQYF
cdr3_nt: TGTGCCAGCAGTCCGACAGGGAAAAGCGACGAGCAGTACTTC

j_call: TRBJ2-7
d_call: TRBD1
v_call: TRBV30
cdr3_length: 14
clone_size: .
cdr3_aa: CAWSGTGGIDEQYF
cdr3_nt: TGTGCCTGGAGTGGGACAGGGGGCATCGACGAGCAGTACTTC

j_call: TRBJ2-2
d_call: .
v_call: TRBV10-1
cdr3_length: 13
clone_size: few
cdr3_aa: CASSASKAGELFF
cdr3_nt: TGCGCCAGCAGTGCCAGCAAGGCCGGGGAGCTGTTTTTT

j_call: TRBJ2-7
d_call: TRBD1
v_call: TRBV20-1
cdr3_length: 14
clone_size: .
cdr3_aa: CSARVHGTVFEQYF
cdr3_nt: TGCAGTGCTAGAGTTCACGGGACAGTATTCGAGCAGTACTTC

j_call: TRBJ2-1
d_call: .
v_call: TRBV28
cdr3_length: 11
clone_size: few
cdr3_aa: CASSLGNEQFF
cdr3_nt: TGTGCCAGCAGCCTGGGAAATGAGCAGTTCTTC

j_call: TRBJ2-1
d_call: .
v_call: TRBV6-2/TRBV6-3
cdr3_length: 15
clone_size: few
cdr3_aa: CASSYRDGGHNEQFF
cdr3_nt: TGTGCCAGCAGTTACAGGGACGGTGGGCACAATGAGCAGTTCTTC

j_call: TRBJ2-1
d_call: TRBD2
v_call: TRBV6-6
cdr3_length: 16
clone_size: few
cdr3_aa: CASSLTSGSLWDEQFF
cdr3_nt: TGTGCCAGCAGTTTGACTAGCGGGAGTCTTTGGGATGAGCAGTTCTTC

j_call: TRBJ2-7
d_call: TRBD2
v_call: TRBV20-1
cdr3_length: 20
clone_size: medium-sized
cdr3_aa: CSATKLAWTSGRDLIYEQYF
cdr3_nt: TGCAGTGCTACCAAGTTGGCTTGGACTAGCGGGAGGGATTTGATCTACGAGCAGTACTTC

j_call: TRBJ1-1
d_call: TRBD1
v_call: TRBV5-1
cdr3_length: 15
clone_size: .
cdr3_aa: CASSLVQGMNTEAFF
cdr3_nt: TGCGCCAGCAGCCTAGTACAGGGGATGAACACTGAAGCTTTCTTT

j_call: TRBJ2-3
d_call: .
v_call: TRBV6-1
cdr3_length: 17
clone_size: few
cdr3_aa: CASSEAAVGSPTDTQYF
cdr3_nt: TGTGCCAGCAGTGAAGCGGCGGTGGGTAGCCCCACAGATACGCAGTATTTT

j_call: TRBJ2-1
d_call: .
v_call: TRBV28
cdr3_length: 11
clone_size: .
cdr3_aa: CASTLGNEQFF
cdr3_nt: TGTGCCAGCACCTTGGGTAATGAGCAGTTCTTC

j_call: TRBJ2-6
d_call: .
v_call: TRBV6-1
cdr3_length: 16
clone_size: few
cdr3_aa: CASSLQGYSGANVLTF
cdr3_nt: TGTGCCAGCAGCCTGCAGGGATACTCTGGGGCCAACGTCCTGACTTTC

j_call: TRBJ2-7
d_call: TRBD2
v_call: TRBV6-2/TRBV6-3
cdr3_length: 15
clone_size: few
cdr3_aa: CASSYELAGVYEQYF
cdr3_nt: TGTGCCAGCAGTTACGAACTAGCGGGAGTCTACGAGCAGTACTTC

j_call: TRBJ2-2
d_call: TRBD1
v_call: TRBV6-2/TRBV6-3
cdr3_length: 15
clone_size: few
cdr3_aa: CASSYDRVLTGELFF
cdr3_nt: TGTGCCAGCAGTTACGACAGGGTACTCACCGGGGAGCTGTTTTTT

j_call: TRBJ1-1
d_call: TRBD1
v_call: TRBV5-4
cdr3_length: 13
clone_size: .
cdr3_aa: CAGSGTAGTEAFF
cdr3_nt: TGTGCCGGTTCCGGGACAGCAGGAACTGAAGCTTTCTTT

j_call: TRBJ1-2
d_call: TRBD1
v_call: TRBV28
cdr3_length: 14
clone_size: many
cdr3_aa: CASSRDRGIGGYTF
cdr3_nt: TGTGCCAGCAGTAGGGACAGGGGAATCGGTGGCTACACCTTC

j_call: TRBJ1-2
d_call: TRBD1
v_call: TRBV6-1
cdr3_length: 16
clone_size: few
cdr3_aa: CASSPGQGASGYGYTF
cdr3_nt: TGTGCCAGCAGCCCGGGACAGGGGGCCTCGGGGTATGGCTACACCTTC

j_call: TRBJ2-7
d_call: .
v_call: TRBV28
cdr3_length: 14
clone_size: .
cdr3_aa: CASSRDSSSYEQYF
cdr3_nt: TGTGCCAGCAGTAGGGACTCCAGCTCCTACGAGCAGTACTTC

j_call: TRBJ2-5
d_call: TRBD2
v_call: TRBV11-2
cdr3_length: 16
clone_size: .
cdr3_aa: CASSFALAGGQETQYF
cdr3_nt: TGTGCCAGCAGCTTTGCCCTCGCGGGAGGGCAAGAGACCCAGTACTTC

j_call: TRBJ2-7
d_call: TRBD1
v_call: TRBV9
cdr3_length: 16
clone_size: .
cdr3_aa: CASSAGLGQDLYEQYF
cdr3_nt: TGTGCCAGCAGCGCCGGTCTGGGACAGGACCTCTACGAGCAGTACTTC

j_call: TRBJ2-7
d_call: TRBD2
v_call: TRBV10-3
cdr3_length: 13
clone_size: .
cdr3_aa: CAIRTSGRVEQYF
cdr3_nt: TGTGCCATCAGGACTAGCGGGAGAGTCGAGCAGTACTTC

j_call: TRBJ1-6
d_call: .
v_call: TRBV19
cdr3_length: 13
clone_size: .
cdr3_aa: CASSIVATSPLHF
cdr3_nt: TGTGCCAGTAGTATAGTGGCCACTTCACCCCTCCACTTT

j_call: TRBJ1-1
d_call: TRBD1
v_call: TRBV6-1
cdr3_length: 16
clone_size: few
cdr3_aa: CASSESYRGRCTEAFF
cdr3_nt: TGTGCCAGCAGTGAGAGTTACAGGGGAAGATGCACTGAAGCTTTCTTT

j_call: TRBJ1-1
d_call: .
v_call: TRBV6-1
cdr3_length: 12
clone_size: few
cdr3_aa: CASRRSDTEALF
cdr3_nt: TGTGCCAGCAGGAGGTCGGACACTGAAGCTCTCTTT